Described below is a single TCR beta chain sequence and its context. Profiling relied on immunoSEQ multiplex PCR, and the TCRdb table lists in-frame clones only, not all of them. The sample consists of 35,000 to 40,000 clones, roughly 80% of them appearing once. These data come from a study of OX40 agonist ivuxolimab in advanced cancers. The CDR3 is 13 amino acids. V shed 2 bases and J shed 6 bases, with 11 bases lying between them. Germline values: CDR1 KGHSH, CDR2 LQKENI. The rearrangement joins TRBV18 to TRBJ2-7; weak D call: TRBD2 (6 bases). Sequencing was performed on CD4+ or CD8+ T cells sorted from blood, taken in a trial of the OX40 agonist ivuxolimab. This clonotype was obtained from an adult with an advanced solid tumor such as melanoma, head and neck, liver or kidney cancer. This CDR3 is CASSPGTGVEQYF. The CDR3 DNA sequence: TGTGCCAGCTCACCAGGTACGGGGGTCGAGCAGTACTTC.